This T cell receptor (beta chain) comes out of a study of blood T cell repertoires in COVID-19. Repertoires were generated with immunoSEQ multiplex PCR, while TCRdb's copy carries only in-frame clones and drops some. Of several thousand clones in the sample, 86% were seen once. V was trimmed by 4 bases and J by 10 bases, leaving 14 bases between them. The CDR3 runs 14 residues. Germline assignment: CDR1 SNHLY and CDR2 FYNNEI. This receptor was obtained from a human donor in a cohort sampled during active COVID-19. The material sequenced was peripheral blood. The J gene is TRBJ1-6, the V gene TRBV2; D remains ambiguous. CDR3 sequence (DNA): TGTGCCAGCAGTGTAAGTGAGGTCGAGTCACCCCTCCACTTT. Translating it yields CASSVSEVESPLHF.